The sequence of this T cell receptor beta chain was determined in a study of blood T cell repertoires in COVID-19. About the study: The United States, Italy and Spain supplied acute and convalescent COVID-19 samples.

Trimming left V 0 bases short and J 2 bases short, with 10 bases between. Per the germline V gene, CDR1 is MNHEY and CDR2 is SVGAGI. The CDR3 length is 15 residues. Everyone who took part was roughly 18 to 89 years old, and they came from 24 US areas. Allocation to cohorts depended on clinical history reported by the participants. Original handling: Amplification from reference gene primers served as the basis for estimated nucleated cell counts. Generated by immunoSEQ multiplex PCR, the TCRdb table keeps only in-frame clones and is missing some. V, J and clone size derive from that table, while D and trimming were established from the DNA sequence. The repertoire holds a few hundred thousand clones, with around 85% as singletons. This clone was counted a single time.

Sequences were obtained from PBMCs or T cells enriched from blood (not recorded which). This TCR came from a woman between 40 and 50 years old with acute COVID-19. The V call is TRBV6-5, the J call TRBJ1-2; the D is unclear. The CDR3 bases are TGTGCCAGCAGTTACTCGAGGGCGGGAAACTATGGCTACACCTTC. This translates into CASSYSRAGNYGYTF.